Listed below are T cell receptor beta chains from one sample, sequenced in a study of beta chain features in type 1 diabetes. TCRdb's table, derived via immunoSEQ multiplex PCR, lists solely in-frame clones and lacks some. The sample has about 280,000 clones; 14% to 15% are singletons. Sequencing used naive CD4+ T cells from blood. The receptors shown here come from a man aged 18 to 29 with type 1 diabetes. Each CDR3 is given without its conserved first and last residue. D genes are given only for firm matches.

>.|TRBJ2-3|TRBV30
AWSVLTDTQY
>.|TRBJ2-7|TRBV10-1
ASSESTRGEQY
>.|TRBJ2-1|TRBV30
AWSVRANEQF
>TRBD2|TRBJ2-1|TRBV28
ASSLGTSGINEQF
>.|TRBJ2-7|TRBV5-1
ASSLAGHGSEQY
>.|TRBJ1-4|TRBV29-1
SVDRGIGGEKLF
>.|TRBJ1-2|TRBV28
ASSTTVGGYT
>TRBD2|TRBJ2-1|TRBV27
ASSLLMGGRGNEQF
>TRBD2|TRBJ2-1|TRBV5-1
ASSSGLGRAIEQF
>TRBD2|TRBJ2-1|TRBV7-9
ASSRSGGAVYNEQF
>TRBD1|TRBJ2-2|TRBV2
ASTSGQGYTGELF
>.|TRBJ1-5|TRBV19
ASTYGGSSNQPQH
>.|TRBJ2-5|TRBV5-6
ASRPQLGRRLETQY
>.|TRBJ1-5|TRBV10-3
AISEGEGNQPQH
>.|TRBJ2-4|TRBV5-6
ASSRLGAKNIQY
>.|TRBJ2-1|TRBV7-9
ASSPKGHAGNEQF
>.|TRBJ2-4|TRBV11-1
ASSLFEGLAKNIQY
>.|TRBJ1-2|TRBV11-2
ASSLGSKTGGYT
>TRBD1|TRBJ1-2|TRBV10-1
ASSRGGQGFGGYT
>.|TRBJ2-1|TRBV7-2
ASSPALVAGWNEQF
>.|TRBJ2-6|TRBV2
ASSEGQRSGANVLT
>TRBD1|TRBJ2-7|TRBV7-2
ASSLGGTGEPYEQY
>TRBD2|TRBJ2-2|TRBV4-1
ASSQETSGWNTGELF
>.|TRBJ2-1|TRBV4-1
ASSQVGRGPYNEQF
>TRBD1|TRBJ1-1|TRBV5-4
ASSPPRQGAGTEAF
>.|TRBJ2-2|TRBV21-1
ASSGGAGELF
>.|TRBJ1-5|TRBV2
ASGVAGGNQPQH
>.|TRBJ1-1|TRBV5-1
ASRVGTSNTEAF
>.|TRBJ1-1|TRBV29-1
SVKGVWNTEAF
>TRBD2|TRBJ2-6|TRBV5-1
ASSETSGSGANVLT
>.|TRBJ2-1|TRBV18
ASSPQGSGTNEQF
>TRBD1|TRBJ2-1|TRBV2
ASSEMIDRGLNEQF
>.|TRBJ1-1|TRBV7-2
ASSRGNTEAF
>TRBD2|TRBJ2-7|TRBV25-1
ASSVTSWYEQY
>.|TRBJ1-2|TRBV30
AWRSSGFYGYT
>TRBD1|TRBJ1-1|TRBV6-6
ASSSWTGARNTEAF
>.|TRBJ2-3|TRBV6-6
ASSPSLDTQY
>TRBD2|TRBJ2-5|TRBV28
ASRAELASETQY
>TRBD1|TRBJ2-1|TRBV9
ASSVATGTGGSLTYYNEQF
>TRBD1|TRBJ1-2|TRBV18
ASSPAGQPYGYT
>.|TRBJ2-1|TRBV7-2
ASSLGLYSSYNEQF
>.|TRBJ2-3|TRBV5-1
ASSLEPGGRGDTQY
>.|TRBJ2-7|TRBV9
ASSVAPGSSYEQY
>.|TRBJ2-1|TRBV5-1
ASSLAPVTGSYNEQF
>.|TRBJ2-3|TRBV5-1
ASSLIPTDTQY
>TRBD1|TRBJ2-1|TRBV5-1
ASSLEQGSYNEQF
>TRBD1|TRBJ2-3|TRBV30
AWRTGQADTQY
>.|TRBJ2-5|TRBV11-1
ASSRQNLRSETQY
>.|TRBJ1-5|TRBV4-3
ASSQDKRGTQPQH
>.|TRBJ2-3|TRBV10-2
ASSGTGEYTQY
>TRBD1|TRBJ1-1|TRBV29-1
SVKGQLNTEAF
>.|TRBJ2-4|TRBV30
AWSRRGITY
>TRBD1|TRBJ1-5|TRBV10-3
AISDRGRGQPQH
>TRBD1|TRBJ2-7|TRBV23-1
ASSQHNPGTGNSYEQY
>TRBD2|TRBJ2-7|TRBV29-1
SVYDGLAYEQY